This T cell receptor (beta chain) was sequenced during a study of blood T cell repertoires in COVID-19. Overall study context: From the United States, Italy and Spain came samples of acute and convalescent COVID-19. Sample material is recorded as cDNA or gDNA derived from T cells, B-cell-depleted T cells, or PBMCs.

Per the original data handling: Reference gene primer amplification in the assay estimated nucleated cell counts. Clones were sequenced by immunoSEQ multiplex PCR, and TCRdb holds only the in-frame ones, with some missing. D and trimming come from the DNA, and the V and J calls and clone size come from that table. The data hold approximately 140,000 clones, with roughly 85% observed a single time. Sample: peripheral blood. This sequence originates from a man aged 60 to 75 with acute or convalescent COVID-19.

The CDR3 loop reads CASRYREGSGYTF. In DNA, the CDR3 is TGTGCCAGCAGGTACAGGGAGGGTAGTGGCTACACCTTC. The rearrangement uses TRBV28 and TRBJ1-2; D may be TRBD1 (6 bases). CDR3 length: 13 residues. Germline CDR1 is MDHEN and CDR2 is SYDVKM. Deletions cut 6 bases from V and 7 bases from J, with 15 bases between.